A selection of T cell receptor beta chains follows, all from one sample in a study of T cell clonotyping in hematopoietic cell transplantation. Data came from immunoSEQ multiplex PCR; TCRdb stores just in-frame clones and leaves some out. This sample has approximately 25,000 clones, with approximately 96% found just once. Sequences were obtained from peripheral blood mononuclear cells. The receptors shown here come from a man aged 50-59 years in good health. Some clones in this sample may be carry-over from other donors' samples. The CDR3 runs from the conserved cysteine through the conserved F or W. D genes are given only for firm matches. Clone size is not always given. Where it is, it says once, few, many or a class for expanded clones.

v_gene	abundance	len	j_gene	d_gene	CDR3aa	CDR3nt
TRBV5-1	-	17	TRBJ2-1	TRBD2	CASSIQPTSGEYNEQFF	TGCGCCAGCAGCATCCAACCTACTAGCGGGGAATACAATGAGCAGTTCTTC
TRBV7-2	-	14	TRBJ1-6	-	CASSLDPGGSPLHF	TGTGCCAGCAGCTTAGACCCAGGAGGTTCACCCCTCCACTTT
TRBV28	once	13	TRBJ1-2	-	CASRDGTSGGYTF	TGTGCCAGCAGGGATGGGACATCCGGGGGCTACACCTTC
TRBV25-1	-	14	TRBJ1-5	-	CASSQGYSNQPQHF	TGTGCCAGCAGTCAGGGATATAGCAATCAGCCCCAGCATTTT
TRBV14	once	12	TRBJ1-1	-	CASSQVYTEAFF	TGTGCCAGCAGCCAAGTCTACACTGAAGCTTTCTTT
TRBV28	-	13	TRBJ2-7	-	CASSFGDSYEQYF	TGTGCCAGCAGTTTCGGGGACTCCTACGAGCAGTACTTC
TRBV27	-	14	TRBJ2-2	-	CASSLSGGTGELFF	TGTGCCAGCAGTTTATCGGGGGGTACCGGGGAGCTGTTTTTT
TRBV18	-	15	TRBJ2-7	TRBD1	CASSLGQGYPYEQYF	TGTGCCAGCTCACTCGGACAGGGATACCCCTACGAGCAGTACTTC
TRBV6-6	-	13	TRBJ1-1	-	CASSPSMNTEAFF	TGTGCCAGCAGCCCGTCTATGAACACTGAAGCTTTCTTT
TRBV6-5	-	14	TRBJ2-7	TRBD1	CASNTGQGKYEQYF	TGTGCCAGCAATACTGGACAGGGGAAGTACGAGCAGTACTTC
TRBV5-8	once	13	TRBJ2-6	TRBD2	CASSPWGGNVLTF	TGTGCCAGCAGCCCGTGGGGGGGCAACGTCCTGACTTTC
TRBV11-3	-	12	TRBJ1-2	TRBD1	CASSPGTGDHTF	TGTGCCAGCAGCCCCGGGACAGGGGACCACACCTTC
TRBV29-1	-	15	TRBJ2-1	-	CSVGMTGTSYNEQFF	TGCAGCGTTGGGATGACAGGCACCTCCTACAATGAGCAGTTCTTC
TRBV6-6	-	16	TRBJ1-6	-	CASTSPAAGEGSPLHF	TGTGCCAGCACTTCACCGGCGGCAGGAGAAGGGTCACCCCTCCACTTT
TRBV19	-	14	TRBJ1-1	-	CASSIGGINTEAFF	TGTGCCAGTAGTATTGGGGGAATAAACACTGAAGCTTTCTTT
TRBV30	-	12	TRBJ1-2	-	CAWTGIGAGYTF	TGTGCCTGGACCGGGATCGGGGCCGGCTACACCTTC
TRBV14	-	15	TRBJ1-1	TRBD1	CASSQRTGANTEAFF	TGTGCCAGCAGCCAACGGACAGGGGCGAACACTGAAGCTTTCTTT
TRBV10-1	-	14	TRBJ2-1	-	CASSPSENGHEQFF	TGCGCCAGCAGCCCTAGCGAGAACGGGCATGAGCAGTTCTTC
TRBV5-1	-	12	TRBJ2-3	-	CASSLRGDTQYF	TGCGCCAGCAGCTTGCGGGGAGATACGCAGTATTTT
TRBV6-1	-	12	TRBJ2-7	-	CASTRQVYEQYF	TGTGCCAGCACTAGACAGGTATACGAGCAGTACTTC
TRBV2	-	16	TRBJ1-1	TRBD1	CASSDLAARQGGEAFF	TGTGCCAGCAGTGACCTGGCTGCGCGTCAGGGGGGTGAAGCTTTCTTT
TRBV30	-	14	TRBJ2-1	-	CAWSSQSSYNEQFF	TGTGCCTGGAGTTCCCAGAGCTCCTACAATGAGCAGTTCTTC
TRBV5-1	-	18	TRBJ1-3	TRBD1	CASSPGQGIWFSGNTIYF	TGCGCCAGCAGCCCGGGACAGGGGATTTGGTTCTCTGGAAACACCATATATTTT
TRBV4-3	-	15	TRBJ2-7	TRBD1	CASSHTRDRFYEQYF	TGCGCCAGCAGCCATACCCGGGACAGGTTCTACGAGCAGTACTTC
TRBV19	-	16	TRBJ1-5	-	CASSQVGRGSNQPQHF	TGTGCCAGTAGTCAAGTTGGCAGGGGAAGCAATCAGCCCCAGCATTTT
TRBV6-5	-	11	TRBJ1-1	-	CASSTHRVAFF	TGTGCCAGCAGTACACACAGGGTTGCTTTCTTT
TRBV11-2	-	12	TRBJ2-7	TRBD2	CASSFWGGEQYF	TGTGCCAGCAGCTTTTGGGGGGGCGAGCAGTACTTC
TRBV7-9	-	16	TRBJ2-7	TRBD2	CASSVGLAGALYEQYF	TGTGCCAGCAGCGTCGGTTTAGCGGGGGCTCTCTACGAGCAGTACTTC
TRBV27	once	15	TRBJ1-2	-	CASSKGAVDYYGYTF	TGTGCCAGCAGTAAAGGGGCCGTCGACTACTATGGCTACACCTTC
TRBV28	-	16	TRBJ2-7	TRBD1	CASRNSGTGSSYEQYF	TGTGCCAGCCGAAATTCCGGGACAGGCAGCTCCTACGAGCAGTACTTC
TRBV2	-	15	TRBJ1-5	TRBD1	CASTGDRARNQPQHF	TGTGCCAGCACTGGGGACAGGGCGAGAAATCAGCCCCAGCATTTT
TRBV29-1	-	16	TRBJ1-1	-	CSVEDPGQPEGTEAFF	TGCAGCGTTGAAGATCCGGGGCAACCTGAGGGCACTGAAGCTTTCTTT
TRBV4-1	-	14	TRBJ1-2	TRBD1	CASSRGQGSYGYTF	TGCGCCAGCAGCCGCGGACAGGGAAGCTATGGCTACACCTTC
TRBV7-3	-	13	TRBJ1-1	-	CASSPYPNTEAFF	TGTGCCAGCAGCCCCTATCCCAACACTGAAGCTTTCTTT
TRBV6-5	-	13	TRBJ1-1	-	CASSYGGNTEAFF	TGTGCCAGCAGTTACGGTGGAAACACTGAAGCTTTCTTT
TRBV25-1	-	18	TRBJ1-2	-	CASSEIVIVGRGVNGYTF	TGTGCCAGCAGTGAAATAGTTATTGTAGGACGGGGAGTTAATGGCTACACCTTC
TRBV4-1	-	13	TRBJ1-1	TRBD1	CASTQTGNNEAFF	TGCGCCAGCACCCAGACAGGGAATAATGAAGCTTTCTTT
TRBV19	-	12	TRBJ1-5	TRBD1	CAGGQGNQPQHF	TGTGCCGGGGGACAGGGGAATCAGCCCCAGCATTTT
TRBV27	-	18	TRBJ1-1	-	CASSYRAQGGGVNTEAFF	TGTGCCAGCAGTTATAGAGCACAGGGAGGGGGGGTGAACACTGAAGCTTTCTTT
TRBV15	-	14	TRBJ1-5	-	CATSRVAPYQPQHF	TGTGCCACCAGCAGAGTCGCCCCATATCAGCCCCAGCATTTT
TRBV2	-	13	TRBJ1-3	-	CASSGDLENTIYF	TGTGCCAGCAGTGGGGATCTGGAAAACACCATATATTTT
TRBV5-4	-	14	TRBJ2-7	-	CASSLGTVGDEQYF	TGTGCCAGCAGCTTGGGAACAGTCGGGGACGAGCAGTACTTC
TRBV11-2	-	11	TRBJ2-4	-	CASSSNPRRYF	TGTGCCAGCAGCTCGAACCCAAGACGGTACTTC
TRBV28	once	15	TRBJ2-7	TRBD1	CASSSPGQRTYEQYF	TGTGCCAGCAGCTCTCCGGGACAGAGGACCTACGAGCAGTACTTC
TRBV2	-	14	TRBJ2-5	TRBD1	CASSADRGTETQYF	TGTGCCAGCAGTGCGGACAGGGGAACAGAGACCCAGTACTTC
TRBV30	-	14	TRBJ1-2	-	CAWSVVNPPYGYTF	TGTGCCTGGAGTGTAGTAAACCCCCCCTATGGCTACACCTTC
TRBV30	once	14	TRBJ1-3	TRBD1	CAWRTGGGGNTIYF	TGTGCCTGGCGCACAGGGGGCGGTGGAAACACCATATATTTT
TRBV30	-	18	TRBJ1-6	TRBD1	CAWSVGQEKGWSVSPLHF	TGTGCCTGGAGTGTAGGACAGGAGAAAGGGTGGTCCGTATCACCCCTCCACTTT
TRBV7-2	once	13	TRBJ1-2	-	CASSAVTNYGYTF	TGTGCCAGCAGCGCTGTCACAAACTATGGCTACACCTTC
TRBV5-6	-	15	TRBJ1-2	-	CASSLGGGINYGYTF	TGTGCCAGCAGCTTGGGCGGCGGAATTAACTATGGCTACACCTTC
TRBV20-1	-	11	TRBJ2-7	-	CSAKTAYEQYF	TGCAGTGCCAAGACAGCCTACGAGCAGTACTTC
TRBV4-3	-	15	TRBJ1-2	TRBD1	CASSQPGTGNYGYTF	TGCGCCAGCAGCCAGCCCGGGACAGGGAACTATGGCTACACCTTC
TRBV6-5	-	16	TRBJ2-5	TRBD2	CASSYSGLAGGETQYF	TGTGCCAGCAGTTACTCGGGACTAGCGGGGGGAGAGACCCAGTACTTC
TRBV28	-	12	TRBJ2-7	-	CASSLGSYEQYF	TGTGCCAGCAGTTTAGGCTCCTACGAGCAGTACTTC